This T cell receptor (beta chain) stems from a study of blood T cell repertoires in COVID-19. Looked up from germline, CDR1 is LNHDA and CDR2 is SQIVND (reference sequence). The CDR3 consists of 13 residues. The ends were cut back, 5 bases at V and 1 base at J, with 8 bases in the middle. In the original analysis: Amplification of reference gene primers provided the estimated nucleated cell counts. Libraries were prepared by immunoSEQ multiplex PCR; TCRdb keeps only in-frame clonotypes and omits some of them. V, J and clone size reflect that table, while D and trimming were determined from the DNA. The repertoire consists of 180,000 or so clones, with about 80% occurring once and the leading ten covering 9.5% to 12%.

This receptor was identified in a man aged 45 to 65 who had recovered from COVID-19. The chain carries TRBV19 and TRBJ1-1; possibly TRBD1 for D (5 bases). The sequenced material came from PBMCs or T cells enriched from blood (not recorded which). In DNA, the CDR3 is TGTGCCAGTAGTTCACAGGAGAACACTGAAGCTTTCTTT. Its translation: CASSSQENTEAFF.